The 30 T cell receptor beta chains given below trace back to one sample, sequenced in a study of shared clonotypes between healthy human individuals. Data came from immunoSEQ multiplex PCR; TCRdb stores just in-frame clones and leaves some out. The profile shows about 1 million clones, about 80% of them singletons. The material sequenced was memory CD4+ T cells sorted from blood. Regarding subset: CD45RA-negative fraction. These TCRs come from a man aged 18 to 29 in good health.

The rearrangement uses TRBV11-2 and TRBJ1-2; 9 bases fit TRBD1. V trimming: 5 bases; J trimming: 5 bases; junction bases outside the gene matches: 9. CDR3 size: 15 residues. Germline lookup yields CDR1 SGHAT and CDR2 FQNNGV. The CDR3 region is CASSQGQGRGYGYTF. The CDR3 DNA follows: TGTGCCAGCAGCCAAGGACAGGGGAGGGGTTATGGCTACACCTTC.

The rearrangement joins TRBV28 to TRBJ1-5, with D tentatively TRBD1 (5 bases). Germline CDR1 reads MDHEN; CDR2 reads SYDVKM. The length of the CDR3 is 17 residues. V dropped 3 bases and J dropped 1 base, with 16 bases sitting between them. In DNA form, the CDR3 reads TGTGCCAGCAGTTTCCGCGGGAGGGGAACGAGCAATCAGCCCCAGCATTTT. Its translation: CASSFRGRGTSNQPQHF.

The chain is built from TRBV10-2 and TRBJ1-2; D gene ambiguous. The V gene's germline CDR1 is WSHSY and CDR2 SAAADI. The CDR3 extends over 13 amino acids. V dropped 4 bases and J dropped 10 bases, with 16 bases sitting between them. CDR3 region: CASSANSGVYYTF. CDR3 DNA: TGCGCCAGCAGTGCGAACAGCGGAGTGTACTACACCTTC.

The gene calls are TRBV27 and TRBJ1-1; possibly TRBD1 for D (5 bases). Germline values: CDR1 MNHEY, CDR2 SMNVEV (reference sequence). The V end was cut by 3 bases, the J end by 6 bases, with 8 bases between. This CDR3 has 12 residues. The CDR3 DNA is TGTGCCAGCAGTTTCGAGGGGTCTGAAGCTTTCTTT. This codes for CASSFEGSEAFF.

The chain combines TRBV5-1 with TRBJ2-5; the D is unclear. Deletions cut 2 bases from V and 2 bases from J, with 10 bases between. Germline assignment: CDR1 SGHRS and CDR2 YFSETQ. The CDR3 is made up of 14 amino acids. This CDR3 reads CASSLVSVQETQYF. The CDR3 DNA sequence: TGCGCCAGCAGCTTAGTAAGCGTTCAAGAGACCCAGTACTTC.

The gene calls are TRBV18 and TRBJ2-7, with unresolved D. The V end was cut by 4 bases, the J end by 2 bases, with 12 bases between. This CDR3 has 14 residues. Germline CDR1 reads KGHSH; CDR2 reads LQKENI. The chain's CDR3 is CASSRGDTAYEQYF. CDR3 bases: TGTGCCAGCTCACGCGGTGACACTGCCTACGAGCAGTACTTC. Combining the CDR3 with reference TRBV18 and TRBJ2-7 gives the whole variable domain NAGVMQNPRHLVRRRGQEARLRCSPMKGHSHVYWYRQLPEEGLKFMVYLQKENIIDESGMPKERFSAEFPKEGPSILRIQQVVRGDSAAYFCASSRGDTAYEQYFGPGTRLTVT.

The chain carries TRBV5-1 and TRBJ2-3; 13 nucleotides agree with TRBD2. V lost 5 bases and J lost 6; bases outside the gene matches: 6. This CDR3 is built from 15 residues. Germline CDR1 is SGHRS and CDR2 is YFSETQ. The CDR3 sequence is CASSGLAGARDTQYF. In DNA, the CDR3 is TGCGCCAGCAGTGGACTAGCGGGGGCCCGGGATACGCAGTATTTT. Looking up the rest from reference TRBV5-1 and TRBJ2-3 gives the full variable domain: KAGVTQTPRYLIKTRGQQVTLSCSPISGHRSVSWYQQTPGQGLQFLFEYFSETQRNKGNFPGRFSGRQFSNSRSEMNVSTLELGDSALYLCASSGLAGARDTQYFGPGTRLTVL.

Regarding this clone: The sample has other DNA sequences that encode this CDR3 too. Here the CDR3 reads CASSDGGNQPQHF. CDR3 nucleotide sequence: TGTGCCAGCAGTGACGGAGGGAATCAGCCCCAGCATTTT. The rearrangement links TRBV2 to TRBJ1-5; D unresolved. Looked up from germline, CDR1 is SNHLY and CDR2 is FYNNEI. The CDR3 consists of 13 residues. V was trimmed by 3 bases and J by 4 bases, leaving 7 bases between them.

The V call is TRBV5-6, the J call TRBJ2-7; no reliable D call. CDR3 length equals 13 residues. V lost 0 bases, J lost 7 bases, and 11 bases lay in between. Germline CDR1 is SGHDT and CDR2 is YYEEEE. The CDR3 here is CASSLENIGEQYF. The DNA for the CDR3 is TGTGCCAGCAGCTTGGAGAACATTGGGGAGCAGTACTTC. Using reference TRBV5-6 and TRBJ2-7 for the parts outside the CDR3, the full variable domain is DAGVTQSPTHLIKTRGQQVTLRCSPKSGHDTVSWYQQALGQGPQFIFQYYEEEERQRGNFPDRFSGHQFPNYSSELNVNALLLGDSALYLCASSLENIGEQYFGPGTRLTVT.

This chain links TRBV6-1 with TRBJ1-6; D uncertain. Germline CDR1 reads MNHNS; CDR2 reads SASEGT. CDR3 size: 14 residues. V lost 1 base, J lost 4 bases, and 5 bases lay in between. The CDR3 reads CASSEVSYNSPLHF. Written as DNA, the CDR3 is TGTGCCAGCAGTGAAGTGAGTTATAATTCACCCCTCCACTTT.

The genes are TRBV6-1 and TRBJ2-7; a weak D match, TRBD1 (8 bases). V lost 7 bases, J lost 4 bases, and 20 bases lay in between. There are 15 residues in the CDR3. Per the germline V gene, CDR1 is MNHNS and CDR2 is SASEGT. The CDR3 DNA is TGTGCCAGCATGGCGGGACAGGACGGGAGGTACGAGCAGTACTTC. It specifies CASMAGQDGRYEQYF.

This clone has just a few counts. The chain joins TRBV12-5 to TRBJ1-6; D remains unclear. CDR1 and CDR2 (germline): LGHNT, FRNRAP. The CDR3 sequence is 15 residues long. The germline V and J ends were trimmed by 3 bases and 7 bases, with 13 bases remaining between them. DNA for the CDR3: TGTGCTAGTGGTTTCCGCTCGGGTAGGAATTCACCCCTCCACTTT. It codes for CASGFRSGRNSPLHF.

V gene TRBV30 combines with J gene TRBJ2-5, with TRBD2 matching 8 bases. The CDR3 is made up of 16 amino acids. Losses at the gene ends were 1 base for V and 0 bases for J; bases not matched to a gene: 7. The germline V gene encodes CDR1 GTSNPN and CDR2 SVGIG (reference sequence). The DNA of the CDR3 is TGTGCCTGGAGTGGGGGTAGCGGGATGTACCAAGAGACCCAGTACTTC. Translation: CAWSGGSGMYQETQYF.

This clone was observed many times. The V and J genes are TRBV6-5 and TRBJ2-7; 11 positions agree with TRBD2. CDR3 length: 16 residues. Per germline, CDR1 MNHEY and CDR2 SVGAGI. V was clipped by 4 bases and J by 1 base; unmatched bases: 6. The CDR3 spells CASSSGLAEASYEQYF. DNA of the CDR3: TGTGCCAGCAGTTCGGGACTAGCGGAAGCATCCTACGAGCAGTACTTC.

The chain links TRBV6-6 to TRBJ1-2, with TRBD1 identical over 10 bases. This CDR3 spans 14 amino acids. The germline V gene encodes CDR1 MNHNY and CDR2 SVGAGI (reference sequence). Trimming at V came to 7 bases and at J to 5 bases, leaving 7 bases not matched to a gene. This CDR3 reads CASTETGGGYGYTF. DNA of the CDR3: TGTGCCAGCACCGAGACAGGGGGCGGGTATGGCTACACCTTC.

This chain uses TRBV7-6 with TRBJ2-1; 12 nucleotides line up with TRBD2. With V trimmed by 4 bases and J by 8 bases, 6 bases remained unmatched. The germline CDR1 and CDR2 sequences are SGHVS and FNYEAQ. This CDR3 has 15 residues. The CDR3 DNA reads as TGTGCCAGCAGCTGGGCGGGACTAGCGGGCGATGAGCAGTTCTTC. The encoded protein is CASSWAGLAGDEQFF.

The chain couples TRBV10-3 to TRBJ1-2, with a possible D match to TRBD1 (6 bases). This CDR3 is built from 17 residues. Germline lookup yields CDR1 ENHRY and CDR2 SYGVKD. V was shortened by 3 bases and J by 3 bases, with 20 bases between the two germline ends. CDR3 sequence (DNA): TGTGCCATCAGTGACCACAGGGCTCCCGAGAGGGACTATGGCTACACCTTC. It codes for CAISDHRAPERDYGYTF.

The chain recombines TRBV25-1 with TRBJ1-1; D ambiguous. The V gene's germline CDR1 is MGHDK and CDR2 SYGVNS. This CDR3 spans 12 amino acids. V gave up 3 bases and J gave up 11 bases, with 13 bases separating them. The CDR3 DNA sequence: TGTGCCAGCAGTGAGCCTATGGGCCTGGCTTTCTTT. This encodes CASSEPMGLAFF.

The rearrangement uses TRBV5-1 and TRBJ2-7; no reliable D call. The length of the CDR3 is 14 residues. Trimming stripped 1 base from V and 1 base from J, with 9 bases between. The germline V gene has CDR1 SGHRS and CDR2 YFSETQ. The CDR3 protein is CASSLFSGSYEQYF. Here the CDR3 DNA reads TGCGCCAGCAGCTTGTTCTCCGGGTCCTACGAGCAGTACTTC. Complete variable domain (other parts from reference TRBV5-1 and TRBJ2-7): KAGVTQTPRYLIKTRGQQVTLSCSPISGHRSVSWYQQTPGQGLQFLFEYFSETQRNKGNFPGRFSGRQFSNSRSEMNVSTLELGDSALYLCASSLFSGSYEQYFGPGTRLTVT.

The chain joins TRBV19 to TRBJ2-2, with D perhaps matching TRBD2 (6 bases). The CDR3 length is 16 residues. Trimming removed 6 bases from V and 4 bases from J, with 18 bases in between. CDR1 is LNHDA, CDR2 SQIVND, per germline (reference sequence). CDR3 sequence: CASSPRSGFPTGELFF. The DNA for the CDR3 is TGTGCCAGTAGCCCGAGGAGCGGGTTTCCCACCGGGGAGCTGTTTTTT.

This chain's CDR3 is CASSQDFGTGDGYTF. The CDR3 coding sequence is TGCGCCAGCAGCCAGGACTTCGGGACAGGGGATGGCTACACCTTC. The V call is TRBV4-3, the J call TRBJ1-2; 10 nucleotides align to TRBD1. Germline V gene lookup returns CDR1 LGHNA and CDR2 YSLEER. V shed 3 bases, J shed 6 bases, and the junction held 7 bases outside the gene matches. The CDR3 sequence is 15 residues long.

This CDR3 reads CASTRGREKLFF. Here the CDR3 DNA reads TGTGCCAGCACGAGGGGCCGTGAAAAACTGTTTTTT. The J gene is TRBJ1-4, the V gene TRBV2, with a possible D match to TRBD1 (5 bases). The length of the CDR3 is 12 residues. CDR1 is SNHLY and CDR2 is FYNNEI in the germline V gene. With 7 bases removed from V and 7 bases from J, the gap between germline ends came to 10 bases.

This clone was seen a few times. The V call is TRBV7-6, the J call TRBJ2-1; tentatively, D is TRBD2 (6 bases). The CDR3 runs to 15 residues. Germline loops: CDR1 SGHVS, CDR2 FNYEAQ. Deletions cut 1 base from V and 4 bases from J, with 11 bases between. The CDR3 nucleotides are TGTGCCAGCAGCTTAGACGGGAGCCCATACAATGAGCAGTTCTTC. It encodes CASSLDGSPYNEQFF.

The gene calls are TRBV19 and TRBJ2-7; possible D gene TRBD2, 6 bases. The germline gives CDR1 LNHDA, CDR2 SQIVND (reference sequence). Trimming took off 3 bases at V and 5 bases at J, with 11 bases between the two ends. The CDR3 contains 13 residues. CDR3 sequence: CASSMTRGNEQYF. The CDR3 nucleotides are TGTGCCAGTAGTATGACGCGGGGTAACGAGCAGTACTTC. The full variable domain, with the rest looked up from reference TRBV19 and TRBJ2-7, is DGGITQSPKYLFRKEGQNVTLSCEQNLNHDAMYWYRQDPGQGLRLIYYSQIVNDFQKGDIAEGYSVSREKKESFPLTVTSAQKNPTAFYLCASSMTRGNEQYFGPGTRLTVT.

V gene TRBV4-1 combines with J gene TRBJ2-7; D is uncertain. The length of the CDR3 is 15 residues. Trimming took off 4 bases at V and 5 bases at J, with 18 bases between the two ends. CDR1 MGHRA and CDR2 YSYEKL come from the germline V gene. CDR3: CASSLTVKGNHEQYF. The CDR3 bases are TGCGCCAGCAGCCTTACAGTCAAGGGCAACCACGAGCAGTACTTC.

This clone has only one observation. The chain is built from TRBV5-4 and TRBJ1-1, with 7 bases aligning to TRBD1. This CDR3 comprises 14 residues. Looked up from germline, CDR1 is SGHNT and CDR2 is YYREEE (reference sequence). V dropped 4 bases and J dropped 2; count of bases not matched to a gene: 5. The CDR3 reads CASSADRVNTEAFF. The CDR3 bases are TGTGCCAGCAGCGCCGACAGGGTAAACACTGAAGCTTTCTTT.

V and J are TRBV28 and TRBJ1-5; 11 bases line up with TRBD1. Per the germline V gene, CDR1 is MDHEN and CDR2 is SYDVKM. The CDR3 runs to 18 residues. Losses at the gene ends were 6 bases for V and 5 bases for J; bases not matched to a gene: 15. Here the CDR3 reads CASSVTLGGQGVHQPQHF. The CDR3 DNA is TGTGCCAGCAGCGTTACTCTAGGGGGACAGGGGGTCCATCAGCCCCAGCATTTT. The whole variable domain, filled in from reference TRBV28 and TRBJ1-5, reads DVKVTQSSRYLVKRTGEKVFLECVQDMDHENMFWYRQDPGLGLRLIYFSYDVKMKEKGDIPEGYSVSREKKERFSLILESASTNQTSMYLCASSVTLGGQGVHQPQHFGDGTRLSIL.

The chain couples TRBV30 to TRBJ1-4; 9 bases are shared with TRBD1. Germline V gene lookup returns CDR1 GTSNPN and CDR2 SVGIG (reference sequence). This CDR3 contains 14 residues. V was clipped by 5 bases and J by 3 bases; unmatched bases: 4. CDR3 in amino acids: CAWQRTGANEKLFF. The CDR3 bases are TGTGCCTGGCAGAGGACAGGGGCTAATGAAAAACTGTTTTTT.

This chain connects TRBV6-1 to TRBJ2-4; D is perhaps TRBD2 (5 bases). This CDR3 has 15 amino acids. V gave up 5 bases and J gave up 0 bases, with 11 bases separating them. Germline V gives CDR1 MNHNS, CDR2 SASEGT. Here the CDR3 reads CASSNGVIAKNIQYF. The CDR3 DNA reads as TGTGCCAGCAGTAACGGGGTGATAGCCAAAAACATTCAGTACTTC.

This sequence joins TRBV29-1 and TRBJ1-2; unclear D gene. Trimming took 3 bases from V and 6 from J, leaving 5 bases between them. The germline V gene has CDR1 SQVTM and CDR2 ANQGSEA. The CDR3 totals 10 residues. CDR3 coding DNA: TGCAGCGTTGAGGGGAATGGCTACACCTTC. Its translation: CSVEGNGYTF.